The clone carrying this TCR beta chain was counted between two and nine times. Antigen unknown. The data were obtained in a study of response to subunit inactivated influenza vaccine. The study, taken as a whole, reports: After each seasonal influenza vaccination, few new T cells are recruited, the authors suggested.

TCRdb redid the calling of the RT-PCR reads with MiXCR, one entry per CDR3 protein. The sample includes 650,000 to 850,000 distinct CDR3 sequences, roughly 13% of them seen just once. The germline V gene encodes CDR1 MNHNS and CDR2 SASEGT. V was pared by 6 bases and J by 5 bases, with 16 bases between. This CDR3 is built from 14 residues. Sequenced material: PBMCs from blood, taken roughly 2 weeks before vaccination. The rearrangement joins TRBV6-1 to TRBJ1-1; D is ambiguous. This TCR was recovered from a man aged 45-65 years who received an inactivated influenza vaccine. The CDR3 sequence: CASSPNLAETEAFF. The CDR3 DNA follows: TGTGCCAGCAGCCCAAACCTTGCGGAGACTGAAGCTTTCTTT.